A selection of T cell receptor beta chains follows, all from one sample in a study of shared clonotypes between healthy human individuals. Sequencing used immunoSEQ multiplex PCR; TCRdb keeps in-frame clones, though not all of them. The repertoire has over 2,000,000 clones, 90% to 95% of them found once; the top ten carry around 1.7%. Sequenced input: naive CD8+ T cells from PBMCs. Receptors were obtained from a man aged 18 to 35 in good health. Some clones in this sample may be carry-over from other donors' samples. The CDR3 runs from the conserved cysteine through the conserved F or W. D genes are given only for firm matches. Size tells how often a clone was seen (once, few, many) or the class of an expanded clone, and some rows leave it out.

clone_size j_call d_call v_call cdr3_aa cdr3_nt
. TRBJ2-7 . TRBV23-1 CASSQSVKGSSYEQYF TGCGCCAGCAGTCAATCGGTAAAGGGGAGCTCCTACGAGCAGTACTTC
. TRBJ2-7 . TRBV27 CASSLRGAPSYEQYF TGTGCCAGCAGTTTGAGGGGGGCTCCCTCCTACGAGCAGTACTTC
few TRBJ1-1 TRBD1 TRBV19 CASSPGQGAEAFF TGTGCCAGTAGCCCGGGACAGGGGGCTGAAGCTTTCTTT
. TRBJ2-2 . TRBV13 CASRTGGVFANTGELFF TGTGCCAGCAGGACTGGGGGAGTATTCGCGAACACCGGGGAGCTGTTTTTT
. TRBJ2-7 TRBD2 TRBV5-3 CARSLSGGRPTYEQYF TGTGCCAGAAGCTTATCGGGCGGGAGGCCCACCTACGAGCAGTACTTC
. TRBJ2-2 . TRBV27 CASSPAQVTGELFF TGTGCCAGCAGTCCGGCCCAGGTGACCGGGGAGCTGTTTTTT
. TRBJ2-7 TRBD2 TRBV19 CASSISPAGETYEQYF TGTGCCAGTAGTATAAGCCCAGCGGGAGAGACCTACGAGCAGTACTTC
. TRBJ1-2 TRBD1 TRBV27 CASRMDRGGSYTF TGTGCCAGCAGGATGGACAGGGGCGGAAGCTACACCTTC
. TRBJ1-2 TRBD1 TRBV6-1 CASSDPGTGYGYTF TGTGCCAGCAGTGATCCCGGGACAGGCTATGGCTACACCTTC
. TRBJ1-5 TRBD1 TRBV7-3 CAGDEGQGLGGNQPQHF TGTGCCGGTGACGAGGGACAGGGCTTGGGTGGCAATCAGCCCCAGCATTTT
. TRBJ2-2 . TRBV7-3 CASSSVTGELFF TGTGCCAGCAGCTCGGTCACCGGGGAGCTGTTTTTT
. TRBJ2-1 . TRBV9 CASISLDEQFF TGTGCCAGCATCTCACTGGATGAGCAGTTCTTC